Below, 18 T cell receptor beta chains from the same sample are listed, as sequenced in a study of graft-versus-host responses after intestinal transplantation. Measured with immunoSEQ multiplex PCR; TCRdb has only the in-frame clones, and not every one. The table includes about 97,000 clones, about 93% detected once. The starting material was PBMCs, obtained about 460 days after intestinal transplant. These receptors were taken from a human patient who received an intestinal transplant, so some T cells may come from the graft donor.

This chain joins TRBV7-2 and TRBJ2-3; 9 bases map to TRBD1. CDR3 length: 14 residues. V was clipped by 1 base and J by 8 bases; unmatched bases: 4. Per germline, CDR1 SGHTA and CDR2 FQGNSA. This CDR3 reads CASSLGQGVGTQYF. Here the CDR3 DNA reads TGTGCCAGCAGCTTAGGACAGGGGGTGGGTACGCAGTATTTT.

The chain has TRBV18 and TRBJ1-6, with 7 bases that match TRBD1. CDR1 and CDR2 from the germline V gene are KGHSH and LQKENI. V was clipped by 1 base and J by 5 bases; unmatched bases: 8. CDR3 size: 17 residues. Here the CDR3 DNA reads TGTGCCAGCTCACCACTGCCCGACAGGGTAAATAATTCACCCCTCCACTTT. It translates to CASSPLPDRVNNSPLHF.

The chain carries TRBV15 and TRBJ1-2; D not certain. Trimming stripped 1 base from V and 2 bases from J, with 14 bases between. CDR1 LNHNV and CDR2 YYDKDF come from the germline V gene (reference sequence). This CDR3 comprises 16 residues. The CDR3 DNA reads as TGTGCCACCAGCAGAGGGATTGGGGATCCAAACTATGGCTACACCTTC. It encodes CATSRGIGDPNYGYTF.

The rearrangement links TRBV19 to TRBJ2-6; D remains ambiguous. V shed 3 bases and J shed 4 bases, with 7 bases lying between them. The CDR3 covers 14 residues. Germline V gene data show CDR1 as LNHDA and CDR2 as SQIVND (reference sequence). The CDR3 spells CASSIYSGANVLTF. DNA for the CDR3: TGTGCCAGTAGTATTTATTCCGGGGCCAACGTCCTGACTTTC. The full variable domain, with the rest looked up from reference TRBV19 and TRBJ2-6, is DGGITQSPKYLFRKEGQNVTLSCEQNLNHDAMYWYRQDPGQGLRLIYYSQIVNDFQKGDIAEGYSVSREKKESFPLTVTSAQKNPTAFYLCASSIYSGANVLTFGAGSRLTVL.

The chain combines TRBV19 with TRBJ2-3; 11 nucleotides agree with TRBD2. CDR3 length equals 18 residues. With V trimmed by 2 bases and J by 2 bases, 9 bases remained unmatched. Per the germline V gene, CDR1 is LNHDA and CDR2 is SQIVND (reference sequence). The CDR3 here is CASSIMASGGPNTDTQYF. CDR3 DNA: TGTGCCAGTAGTATAATGGCTAGCGGGGGGCCAAACACAGATACGCAGTATTTT.

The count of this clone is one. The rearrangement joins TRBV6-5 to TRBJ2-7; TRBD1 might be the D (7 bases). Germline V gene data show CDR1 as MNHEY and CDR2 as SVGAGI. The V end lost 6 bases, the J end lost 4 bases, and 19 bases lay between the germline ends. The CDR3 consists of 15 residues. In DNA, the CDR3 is TGTGCCAGCAGCCAGGAGGGGGCGGACTCTTACGAGCAGTACTTC. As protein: CASSQEGADSYEQYF.

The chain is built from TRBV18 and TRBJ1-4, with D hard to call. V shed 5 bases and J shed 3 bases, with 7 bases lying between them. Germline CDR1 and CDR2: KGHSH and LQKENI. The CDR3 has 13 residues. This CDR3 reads CASSGPPNEKLFF. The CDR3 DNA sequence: TGTGCCAGCTCAGGACCGCCTAATGAAAAACTGTTTTTT.

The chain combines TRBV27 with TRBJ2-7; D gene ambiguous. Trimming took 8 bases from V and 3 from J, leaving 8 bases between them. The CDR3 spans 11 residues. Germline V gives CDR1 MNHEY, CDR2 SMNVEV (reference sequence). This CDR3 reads CASPLDYEQYF. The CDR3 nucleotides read TGTGCCAGCCCCCTCGACTACGAGCAGTACTTC.

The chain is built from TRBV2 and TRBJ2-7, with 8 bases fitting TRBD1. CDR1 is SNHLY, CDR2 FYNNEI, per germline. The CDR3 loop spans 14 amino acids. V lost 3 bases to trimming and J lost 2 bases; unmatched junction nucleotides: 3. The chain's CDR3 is CASSETGAPYEQYF. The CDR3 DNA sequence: TGTGCCAGCAGTGAGACAGGGGCCCCCTACGAGCAGTACTTC. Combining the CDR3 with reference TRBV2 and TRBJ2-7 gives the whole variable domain EPEVTQTPSHQVTQMGQEVILRCVPISNHLYFYWYRQILGQKVEFLVSFYNNEISEKSEIFDDQFSVERPDGSNFTLKIRSTKLEDSAMYFCASSETGAPYEQYFGPGTRLTVT.

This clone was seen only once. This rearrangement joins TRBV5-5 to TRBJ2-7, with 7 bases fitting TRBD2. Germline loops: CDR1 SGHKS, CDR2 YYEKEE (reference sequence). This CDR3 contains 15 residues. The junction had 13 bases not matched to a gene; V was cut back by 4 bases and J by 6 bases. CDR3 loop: CASSGGDLRGPEQYF. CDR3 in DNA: TGTGCCAGCAGCGGGGGGGACCTGAGGGGCCCCGAGCAGTACTTC.

The CDR3 loop reads CASSEARGGVRPDNSPLHF. CDR3 nucleotides: TGTGCCAGCAGTGAAGCGCGGGGTGGAGTCCGGCCGGATAATTCACCCCTCCACTTT. This chain uses TRBV6-1 with TRBJ1-6, with no clear D. Looked up from germline, CDR1 is MNHNS and CDR2 is SASEGT. Deletions cut 0 bases from V and 5 bases from J, with 20 bases between. CDR3 length equals 19 residues.

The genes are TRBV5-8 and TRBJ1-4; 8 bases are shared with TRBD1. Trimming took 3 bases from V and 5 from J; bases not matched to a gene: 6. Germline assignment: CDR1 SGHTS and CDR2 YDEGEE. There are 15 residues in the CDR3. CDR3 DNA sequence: TGTGCCAGCAGCTGGCCCGGGACAGGAAATGAAAAACTGTTTTTT. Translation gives CASSWPGTGNEKLFF.

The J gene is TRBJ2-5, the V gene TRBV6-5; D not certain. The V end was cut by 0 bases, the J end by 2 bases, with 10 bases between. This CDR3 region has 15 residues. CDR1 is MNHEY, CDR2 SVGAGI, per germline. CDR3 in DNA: TGTGCCAGCAGTTACTCGAGTTCCATTCAAGAGACCCAGTACTTC. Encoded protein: CASSYSSSIQETQYF.

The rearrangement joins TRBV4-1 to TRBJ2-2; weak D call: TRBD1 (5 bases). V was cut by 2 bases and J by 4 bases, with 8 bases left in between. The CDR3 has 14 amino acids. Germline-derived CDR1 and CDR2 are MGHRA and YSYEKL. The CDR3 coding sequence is TGCGCCAGCAGCCAACATGACAGCACCGGGGAGCTGTTTTTT. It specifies CASSQHDSTGELFF.

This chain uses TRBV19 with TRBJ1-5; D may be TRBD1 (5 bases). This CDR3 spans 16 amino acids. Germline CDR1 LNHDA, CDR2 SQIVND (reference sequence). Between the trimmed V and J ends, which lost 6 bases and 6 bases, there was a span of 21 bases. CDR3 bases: TGTGCCAGTAGCCCGGGGCATGTAGTTTTGGGTCAGCCCCAGCATTTT. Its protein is CASSPGHVVLGQPQHF.

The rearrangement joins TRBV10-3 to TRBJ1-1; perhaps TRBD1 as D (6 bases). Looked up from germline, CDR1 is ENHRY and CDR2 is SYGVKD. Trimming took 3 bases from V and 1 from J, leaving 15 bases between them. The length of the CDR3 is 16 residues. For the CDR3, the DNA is TGTGCCATCAGTGAAAAGGACAGCACACCGAACACTGAAGCTTTCTTT. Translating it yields CAISEKDSTPNTEAFF.

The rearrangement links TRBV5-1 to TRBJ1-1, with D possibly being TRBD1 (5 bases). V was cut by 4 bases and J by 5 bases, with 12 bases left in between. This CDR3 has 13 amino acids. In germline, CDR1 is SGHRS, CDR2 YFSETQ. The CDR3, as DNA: TGCGCCAGCAGCCGGGGACGCCCTACTGAAGCTTTCTTT. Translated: CASSRGRPTEAFF.

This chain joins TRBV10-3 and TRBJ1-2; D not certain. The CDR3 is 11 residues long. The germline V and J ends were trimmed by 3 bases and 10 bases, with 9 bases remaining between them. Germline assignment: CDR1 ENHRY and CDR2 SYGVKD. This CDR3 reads CAISDVLVYTF. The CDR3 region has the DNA TGTGCCATCAGTGATGTATTAGTCTACACCTTC.